This T cell receptor (beta chain) was recorded in a study of shared clonotypes between healthy human individuals. Study conclusions and caveats: Rarefaction analysis demonstrated incomplete sorted-subset sequencing notwithstanding large depth.

The test was conducted at deep level. Each subset's genomic DNA was shared equally among a number of immunoSEQ plates. The data were produced by immunoSEQ multiplex PCR, yet TCRdb's version contains in-frame clones alone and is incomplete. The sample yields about 95,000 clones, around two thirds seen once. CD45RO+ cells and CCR7-negative CD45RA+ TemRA cells were combined as CD8 memory. There are 17 residues in the CDR3. The germline CDR1 and CDR2 sequences are SEHNR and FQNEAQ (reference sequence). J gave up 2 bases and V 5 bases, and 11 bases lay outside the gene matches. This clone came up many times. Antigen unknown.

The chain couples TRBV7-9 to TRBJ1-4, with TRBD1 identical over 7 bases. The clonotype comes from a man under 40 in good health. The sample was memory CD8+ T cells sorted from blood. The subset is: CD45RO+ cells pooled with CCR7-negative TemRA cells. The CDR3 sequence is CASSPRGRGSTNEKLFF. The CDR3 bases are TGTGCCAGCAGCCCCCGGGGCAGGGGGAGCACTAATGAAAAACTGTTTTTT.